This TCR beta chain was sequenced during a study of graft-versus-host responses after intestinal transplantation. The overall study: Once they had received anti-thymocyte globulin induction, all recipients took tacrolimus and steroids for 2 to 4 years.

Remarks on this clone: Its specificity is not known.

Study findings and constraints: Declining HvG levels early post-transplant were linked to peak circulating GvH clone levels. Some GvH clones appeared in ileal mucosa or blood before recipient bone marrow. When patients had graft-donor T cell macrochimerism, their allografts held high graft-versus-host to host-versus-graft clonal ratios.

Intraepithelial and lamina propria lymphocytes were freed from processed graft tissue. The CDR3 runs 14 residues. The V end was cut by 7 bases, the J end by 1 base, with 10 bases between. The germline V gene encodes CDR1 MNHEY and CDR2 SVGAGI. Sequenced by immunoSEQ multiplex PCR; TCRdb stores in-frame clones only, minus some. The repertoire holds around 7,800 clones, with approximately 70% as singletons. This chain joins TRBV6-5 and TRBJ2-2; D is unresolved. The source was ileum tissue, collected roughly 50 days after transplant. This receptor was obtained from a human patient who received an intestinal transplant, so some T cells may come from the graft donor. Written as DNA, the CDR3 is TGTGCCAGCACGCATAGACAGAACACCGGGGAGCTGTTTTTT. Its protein product is CASTHRQNTGELFF.